A single sample is the source of the 28 T cell receptor beta chains below, sequenced in a study of shared clonotypes between healthy human individuals. The table came from immunoSEQ multiplex PCR; TCRdb's copy has only in-frame clones and leaves some out. The sample records about 1 million clones, roughly 70% being singletons. Sequencing was performed on memory CD4+ T cells sorted from blood. Indicated subset: CD45RA-negative fraction. All receptors come from a man between 18 and 29 years old in good health.

The V gene is TRBV25-1, the J gene TRBJ1-4; D is unresolved. CDR3 length equals 15 residues. V lost 0 bases, J lost 1 base, and 6 bases lay in between. CDR1 MGHDK and CDR2 SYGVNS come from the germline V gene. The CDR3: CASSEYVLTNEKLFF. Written as DNA, the CDR3 is TGTGCCAGCAGTGAATACGTCCTAACTAATGAAAAACTGTTTTTT.

The chain's CDR3 is CASSLGLPRTGETQYF. The CDR3 nucleotides are TGTGCCAGCAGCTTAGGATTGCCTAGGACCGGAGAGACCCAGTACTTC. The chain links TRBV7-9 to TRBJ2-5; no clear D gene. This CDR3 is 16 amino acids long. V was trimmed by 1 base and J by 4 bases, leaving 16 bases between them. Germline V gene data show CDR1 as SEHNR and CDR2 as FQNEAQ (reference sequence).

This clone appeared once. In nucleotides, the CDR3 is TGTGCCAGCAGCCCGGGACAGGGAGATCCCAAAAACATTCAGTACTTC. As protein: CASSPGQGDPKNIQYF. This chain links TRBV5-6 with TRBJ2-4, with TRBD1 identical over 9 bases. V dropped 4 bases and J dropped 2; count of bases not matched to a gene: 7. CDR1 is SGHDT, CDR2 YYEEEE, per germline. The CDR3 consists of 16 residues.

This chain joins TRBV10-3 and TRBJ1-1; 11 bases align to TRBD1. There are 15 residues in the CDR3. Germline V CDR1 and CDR2: ENHRY, SYGVKD. V was clipped by 10 bases and J by 3 bases; unmatched bases: 10. The DNA of the CDR3 is TGTGCCACCCGTGGGACAGGGGGAGGTCACACTGAAGCTTTCTTT. Translating it yields CATRGTGGGHTEAFF.

The J gene is TRBJ2-2, the V gene TRBV19; the D gene is possibly TRBD2 (7 bases). Germline loops: CDR1 LNHDA, CDR2 SQIVND (reference sequence). V lost 1 base to trimming and J lost 5 bases, with 17 bases between them. This CDR3 is 17 amino acids long. As DNA, the CDR3 is TGTGCCAGTAGTATAGGTCGCGGGGGCGTAAATACCGGGGAGCTGTTTTTT. Protein: CASSIGRGGVNTGELFF. The variable domain in full, completed from reference TRBV19 and TRBJ2-2, reads DGGITQSPKYLFRKEGQNVTLSCEQNLNHDAMYWYRQDPGQGLRLIYYSQIVNDFQKGDIAEGYSVSREKKESFPLTVTSAQKNPTAFYLCASSIGRGGVNTGELFFGEGSRLTVL.

The chain employs TRBV5-1 and TRBJ1-1, with 7 nucleotides matching TRBD1. With 0 bases clipped from V and 4 bases from J, the junction kept 12 bases outside the gene matches. Germline V gene data show CDR1 as SGHRS and CDR2 as YFSETQ. The length of the CDR3 is 17 residues. The CDR3 loop is CASSLVPVTGVGTEAFF. The DNA for the CDR3 is TGCGCCAGCAGCTTGGTACCTGTAACAGGGGTTGGCACTGAAGCTTTCTTT. Complete variable domain (other parts from reference TRBV5-1 and TRBJ1-1): KAGVTQTPRYLIKTRGQQVTLSCSPISGHRSVSWYQQTPGQGLQFLFEYFSETQRNKGNFPGRFSGRQFSNSRSEMNVSTLELGDSALYLCASSLVPVTGVGTEAFFGQGTRLTVV.

This clone was recorded a few times. V and J are TRBV6-1 and TRBJ1-5, with unresolved D. The CDR3 loop spans 12 amino acids. Germline CDR1 MNHNS, CDR2 SASEGT. V was pared by 7 bases and J by 5 bases, with 9 bases between. The CDR3 spells CASTGYDQPQHF. The CDR3 DNA is TGTGCCAGCACGGGGTACGATCAGCCCCAGCATTTT.

This clone was counted many times. The rearrangement joins TRBV7-2 to TRBJ2-2, with no clear D. Trimming took off 3 bases at V and 7 bases at J, with 12 bases between the two ends. The CDR3 length is 14 residues. CDR1 is SGHTA and CDR2 is FQGNSA in the germline V gene. The DNA for the CDR3 is TGTGCCAGCAGCTTGCCGGCGGCCGGCGGGGAGCTGTTTTTT. Its translation: CASSLPAAGGELFF.

The rearrangement joins TRBV2 to TRBJ1-2, with 8 bases identical to TRBD1. Germline V CDR1 and CDR2: SNHLY, FYNNEI. The CDR3 is 14 amino acids. After removal of 11 bases from V and 4 bases from J, the junction contained 12 bases not matched to a gene. CDR3 sequence: CAGRTGSLGYGYTF. For the CDR3, the DNA is TGTGCCGGACGGACAGGGTCCCTTGGCTATGGCTACACCTTC.

The chain is built from TRBV21-1 and TRBJ2-3; the DNA was not used to check the table's D call, TRBD2. TRBV21-1 is given as a pseudogene. This CDR3 is built from 16 residues. Here the CDR3 reads CASSKGGGRVTDTQYF. For the CDR3, the DNA is TGTGCCAGCAGCAAGGGAGGAGGCAGGGTCACAGATACGCAGTATTTT.

V gene TRBV9 combines with J gene TRBJ1-2; TRBD1 is a possible D gene (5 bases). Looked up from germline, CDR1 is SGDLS and CDR2 is YYNGEE. V shed 3 bases and J shed 4 bases, with 13 bases lying between them. CDR3 size: 14 residues. The CDR3 region has the DNA TGTGCCAGCAGCGCTCTGGGGGGGACCTATGGCTACACCTTC. Translation: CASSALGGTYGYTF.

The V gene is TRBV19, the J gene TRBJ2-7, with D perhaps matching TRBD1 (6 bases). Germline lookup yields CDR1 LNHDA and CDR2 SQIVND (reference sequence). V was trimmed by 10 bases and J by 0 bases, leaving 10 bases between them. The CDR3 sequence is 12 residues long. The CDR3 nucleotides are TGTGCCAATCCGACAGGCTCCTACGAGCAGTACTTC. Residues: CANPTGSYEQYF.

This chain connects TRBV12-5 to TRBJ2-7; unclear D gene. Per the germline V gene, CDR1 is LGHNT and CDR2 is FRNRAP. The V end was cut by 2 bases, the J end by 7 bases, with 6 bases between. CDR3 size: 11 residues. The CDR3 is CASGLYWEQYF. Written as DNA, the CDR3 is TGTGCTAGTGGTTTGTATTGGGAGCAGTACTTC.

With regard to this clone: This sample includes further DNA sequences coding for the same CDR3. CDR3 residues: CASSLGFEQFF. CDR3 in DNA: TGTGCCAGCAGCTTAGGATTTGAGCAGTTCTTC. This rearrangement joins TRBV7-9 to TRBJ2-1, with D uncertain. The CDR3 is 11 amino acids. Trimming removed 1 base from V and 9 bases from J, with 4 bases in between. Germline V gene sequence: CDR1 SEHNR, CDR2 FQNEAQ (reference sequence). Based on the CDR3 plus reference TRBV7-9 and TRBJ2-1, the full variable domain is DTGVSQNPRHKITKRGQNVTFRCDPISEHNRLYWYRQTLGQGPEFLTYFQNEAQLEKSRLLSDRFSAERPKGSFSTLEIQRTEQGDSAMYLCASSLGFEQFFGPGTRLTVL.

The chain carries TRBV7-9 and TRBJ1-5, with 7 bases aligning to TRBD1. With 2 bases clipped from V and 5 bases from J, the junction kept 12 bases outside the gene matches. Germline values: CDR1 SEHNR, CDR2 FQNEAQ (reference sequence). The CDR3 totals 17 residues. CDR3 in amino acids: CASSLFRGDSWHQPQHF. The CDR3 region has the DNA TGTGCCAGCAGCTTATTTAGGGGGGACAGCTGGCATCAGCCCCAGCATTTT.

The J gene is TRBJ1-5, the V gene TRBV7-8; D is undetermined. CDR1 and CDR2 (germline): SGHVS, FQNEAQ. Trimming shortened V by 0 bases and J by 8 bases, and 11 bases separated the two germline ends. The CDR3 is 14 residues long. The CDR3, as DNA: TGTGCCAGCAGCTTAGCAGGGCTCGGGAAGCCCCAGCATTTT. Translating gives CASSLAGLGKPQHF. Together with reference TRBV7-8 and TRBJ1-5, the CDR3 gives the full variable domain: GAGVSQSPRYKVAKRGQDVALRCDPISGHVSLFWYQQALGQGPEFLTYFQNEAQLDKSGLPSDRFFAERPEGSVSTLKIQRTQQEDSAVYLCASSLAGLGKPQHFGDGTRLSIL.

V usage is TRBV5-4 and J usage is TRBJ2-1; 10 nucleotides agree with TRBD2. J lost 4 bases, V lost 4 bases, and 8 bases had no gene match. Germline V lookup: CDR1 SGHNT, CDR2 YYREEE (reference sequence). CDR3 length: 16 amino acids. The CDR3 region is CASSPSSGSRYNEQFF. CDR3 bases: TGTGCCAGCAGCCCCTCTAGCGGGAGCCGATACAATGAGCAGTTCTTC.

Of note for this clone: This may arise from a read error, as a much more abundant clone is one base away. Other DNA sequences in this sample translate to the same CDR3. CDR3 region: CASSPGTQETQYF. The CDR3 DNA follows: TGTGCCAGCAGCCCGGGGACTCAAGAGACCCAGTACTTC. V and J are TRBV28 and TRBJ2-5, with a possible D match to TRBD2 (6 bases). Germline CDR1 is MDHEN and CDR2 is SYDVKM. The CDR3 consists of 13 residues. Trimming took 6 bases from V and 2 from J, leaving 10 bases between them.

The chain couples TRBV30 to TRBJ2-1, with TRBD2 matching over 12 bases. Germline values: CDR1 GTSNPN, CDR2 SVGIG (reference sequence). The CDR3 extends over 15 amino acids. The trim removed 1 base at V and 7 bases at J, leaving 5 bases unmatched. The CDR3 region is CAWSGLAGVGNEQFF. The DNA for the CDR3 is TGTGCCTGGAGTGGACTAGCGGGAGTGGGTAATGAGCAGTTCTTC.

This clone showed up just once. J is TRBJ1-1 and V is TRBV20-1; D gene ambiguous. V was pared by 6 bases and J by 8 bases, with 10 bases between. The CDR3 contains 10 residues. Germline assignment: CDR1 DFQATT and CDR2 SNEGSKA (reference sequence). The CDR3 sequence is CSAPVREAFF. The CDR3 bases are TGCAGTGCGCCTGTGAGGGAAGCTTTCTTT.

This clone is a singleton in its sample. This chain connects TRBV5-1 to TRBJ1-1; TRBD1 matches at 11 bases. V was pared by 4 bases and J by 5 bases, with 10 bases of the junction left unmatched. This CDR3 contains 16 residues. From germline, CDR1 is SGHRS and CDR2 YFSETQ. Here the CDR3 DNA reads TGCGCCAGCAGCGCCCCGTCCGGGACAGGGGGGACTGAAGCTTTCTTT. This encodes CASSAPSGTGGTEAFF.

This rearrangement joins TRBV6-1 to TRBJ1-6; D unresolved. V dropped 4 bases and J dropped 13 bases, with 11 bases sitting between them. CDR1 and CDR2 (germline): MNHNS, SASEGT. The CDR3 extends over 12 amino acids. DNA of the CDR3: TGTGCCAGCAGTGCCGTCCCTTCTCCCCTCCACTTT. Translated, it gives CASSAVPSPLHF.

This clone has a single count. Other nucleotide sequences from this sample produce the same CDR3. The rearrangement links TRBV30 to TRBJ2-3, with D maybe TRBD1 (6 bases). Trimming stripped 3 bases from V and 2 bases from J, with 9 bases between. Germline V gene sequence: CDR1 GTSNPN, CDR2 SVGIG (reference sequence). CDR3 size: 13 residues. The DNA of the CDR3 is TGTGCCTGGAGCCAGGGGTCCACAGATACGCAGTATTTT. Amino acid sequence: CAWSQGSTDTQYF.

The chain joins TRBV2 to TRBJ1-4; D call uncertain. The germline CDR1 and CDR2 sequences are SNHLY and FYNNEI. Trimming took 6 bases from V and 0 from J, leaving 8 bases between them. The CDR3 extends over 14 amino acids. The CDR3 is CASSPRTTNEKLFF. The CDR3 DNA sequence: TGTGCCAGCAGCCCACGGACAACTAATGAAAAACTGTTTTTT.

The DNA for the CDR3 is TGTGCCTGGAGGGAGGGACACCGATACCAAGAGACCCAGTACTTC. Amino acid sequence: CAWREGHRYQETQYF. The chain carries TRBV30 and TRBJ2-5; D may be TRBD1 or TRBD2 (6 bases each). The V end lost 3 bases, the J end lost 0 bases, and 14 bases lay between the germline ends. CDR3 length: 15 residues. Germline lookup yields CDR1 GTSNPN and CDR2 SVGIG (reference sequence).

As for this clone: The sample holds other DNA sequences that translate to the same CDR3. The rearrangement joins TRBV18 to TRBJ1-1; maybe TRBD1 (5 bases). V was cut by 2 bases and J by 1 base, with 11 bases left in between. Germline V CDR1 and CDR2: KGHSH, LQKENI. CDR3 length: 15 residues. CDR3 nucleotide sequence: TGTGCCAGCTCACCATCGGGCAGGGAGAACACTGAAGCTTTCTTT. This codes for CASSPSGRENTEAFF. The whole variable domain, remainder taken from reference TRBV18 and TRBJ1-1, is NAGVMQNPRHLVRRRGQEARLRCSPMKGHSHVYWYRQLPEEGLKFMVYLQKENIIDESGMPKERFSAEFPKEGPSILRIQQVVRGDSAAYFCASSPSGRENTEAFFGQGTRLTVV.

The V gene is TRBV9, the J gene TRBJ1-1; perhaps TRBD1 as D (5 bases). This CDR3 spans 14 amino acids. Germline CDR1 reads SGDLS; CDR2 reads YYNGEE. V lost 0 bases, J lost 1 base, and 7 bases lay in between. This chain's CDR3 is CASSVVTANTEAFF. The CDR3 DNA reads TGTGCCAGCAGCGTAGTGACAGCGAACACTGAAGCTTTCTTT. Supplemented by reference TRBV9 and TRBJ1-1, the full variable domain reads DSGVTQTPKHLITATGQRVTLRCSPRSGDLSVYWYQQSLDQGLQFLIQYYNGEERAKGNILERFSAQQFPDLHSELNLSSLELGDSALYFCASSVVTANTEAFFGQGTRLTVV.

The rearrangement uses TRBV27 and TRBJ2-2; 12 nucleotides agree with TRBD1. This CDR3 region has 17 residues. V lost 2 bases to trimming and J lost 8 bases; unmatched junction nucleotides: 9. Germline V gives CDR1 MNHEY, CDR2 SMNVEV (reference sequence). This CDR3 reads CASSLGRGQGATGELFF. The CDR3 nucleotides read TGTGCCAGCAGTTTAGGACGGGGACAGGGGGCAACAGGGGAGCTGTTTTTT.